This T cell receptor beta chain was sequenced for a study of T-cell reconstitution after alpha-beta-depleted transplantation in children. This clonotype showed up just once. The CDR3 has 13 amino acids. Trimming removed 3 bases from V and 3 bases from J, with 9 bases in between. Germline V gene data show CDR1 as SGHRS and CDR2 as YFSETQ. TCRbeta library preparation incorporated unique molecular identifiers. One entry per CDR3 protein, called by TCRdb with MiXCR from the PCR reads. The table shows some 500,000 distinct CDR3 sequences, with about 16% occurring only once. This TCR was recovered from a human donor who donated a stem cell graft to a child with acute lymphoblastic leukemia. Sample: PBMCs from the stem cell graft donor, taken from the stem cell graft. The rearrangement uses TRBV5-1 and TRBJ2-5, with D possibly TRBD1 on 6 matching bases. The chain's CDR3 is CASSSDSKETQYF. In DNA, the CDR3 is TGCGCCAGCAGCTCGGACAGTAAAGAGACCCAGTACTTC.